This T cell receptor (beta chain) was recovered during a study of T cell responses to AZD1222 COVID-19 vaccine (dated by TCRdb to the early 2020s). Regarding the study in general: A total of about 250 trial participants underwent TCR sequencing, of whom roughly 210 had received two doses of AZD1222 and approximately 26 had received two doses of the MenACWY control vaccine. Trial participants were enrolled into age subgroups of 18-55, 56-69 and 70-plus years, which contained about 150, 28 and 57 TCR-sequenced participants, respectively. General conclusions and limits of the study: Participants were mostly white British and included more females than males, and it was suggested by the authors that clonal diversity may have been underestimated. Conclusions about previously exposed vaccinees are limited, since just five or six AZD1222 recipients were seropositive for SARS-CoV-2 at baseline. The 56-69-year group was small, and its depth increase did not reach significance, likely because of low power. Spike-specific TCR breadth and depth rose significantly after two AZD1222 doses compared with day 0 and with MenACWY recipients. Because no samples from the day 14 peak response were available, repertoires could be characterized only after the peak T cell response. The vaccine-associated CD4 TCRs covered the entire spike protein, and the dominant responses fell in regions 160-218 and 743-854. Reportedly, almost half of the unique spike-specific TCRs recognized epitopes lying outside the regions that are mutated in the B.1.351 and B.1.1.7 variants.

Its CDR3 holds 16 amino acids, cysteine through phenylalanine. CDR3 DNA is the only sequence kept; it has 48 bases, read in frame from the first base. Per the germline V gene, SGHAT is the CDR1 and FQNNGV is the CDR2. The germline V and J ends show losses of 3 bases and 0 bases respectively, and no gene match explains 4 bases of the junction. This clone appeared a single time. Its antigen remains undetermined. The input lacks base qualities; no much larger clone sits a single base away. The CDR3 regions of human TCRbeta chains were subjected to immunosequencing. Per the original workflow: TCRs in the repertoires were compared against a reference library of SARS-CoV-2-specific TCRs that had been generated with the MIRA antigen-specificity platform. Breadth was defined as the fraction of unique TCRs that were SARS-CoV-2-associated, and depth was defined as the fraction of total T cells that were SARS-CoV-2-associated. Using the MIRA data, each spike-specific TCR was mapped to the spike region that the TCR reacts to and placed in a CD4 or CD8 class. Log10-transformed breadth and depth values were compared by one-way ANOVA with Sidak's multiple comparisons tests. TCRdb re-hosts the immuneACCESS table, in-frame sequences only. Its copies lack some clones; in the studies checked, an unresolved V gene accounts for under half of them, and the cause for the rest is not known. That table gives V, J and clone size, and the DNA gave D and trimming. The sample yields approximately 270,000 clones; almost 95% were counted once. Around 0.6% of the sample goes to the ten largest clones.

The intended sense of this specimen's time point label: about 28 days (+/-7) after the second vaccine dose. AZD1222 recipients whose second dose came at about 4 weeks and those whose second dose came at about 12 weeks were combined into one group, since spike-specific TCR depth and breadth did not differ between the two schedules. Vaccinee samples came from UK trials COV001 and COV002, including a single-blind randomized controlled phase 2/3 trial of AZD1222 (ChAdOx1 nCoV-19) in healthy adults. For TCRbeta chain sequencing, PBMC samples from trial participants were taken at day 0 and at day 28 after the second dose.

Rearrangement joined TRBV11-2 to TRBJ2-1; a stretch of 8 junction bases matches TRBD2. The sequence was collected from an adult who received the AZD1222 COVID-19 vaccine. Sequenced material: peripheral blood, taken 28 days after the second AZD1222 dose. The CDR3 loop reads CASSLAGTSSYNEQFF. The nucleotide sequence reads TGTGCCAGCAGCTTGGCCGGGACTAGCTCCTACAATGAGCAGTTCTTC.